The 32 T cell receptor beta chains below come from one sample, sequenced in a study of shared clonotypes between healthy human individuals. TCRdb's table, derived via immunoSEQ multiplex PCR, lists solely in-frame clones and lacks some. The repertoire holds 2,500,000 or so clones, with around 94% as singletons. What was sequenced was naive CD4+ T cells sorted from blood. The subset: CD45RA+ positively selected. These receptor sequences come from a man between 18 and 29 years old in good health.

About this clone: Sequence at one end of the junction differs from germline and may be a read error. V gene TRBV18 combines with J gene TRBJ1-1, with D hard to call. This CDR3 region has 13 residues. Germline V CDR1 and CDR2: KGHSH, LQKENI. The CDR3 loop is CAGSPALNTEAFF. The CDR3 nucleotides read TGTGCCGGCTCACCAGCGCTGAACACTGAAGCTTTCTTT.

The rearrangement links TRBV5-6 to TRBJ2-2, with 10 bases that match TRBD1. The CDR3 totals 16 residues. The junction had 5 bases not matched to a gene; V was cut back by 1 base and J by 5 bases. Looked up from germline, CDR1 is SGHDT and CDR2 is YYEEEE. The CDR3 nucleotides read TGTGCCAGCAGCTTGACGTTGGACAGGGGGACCGGGGAGCTGTTTTTT. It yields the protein CASSLTLDRGTGELFF.

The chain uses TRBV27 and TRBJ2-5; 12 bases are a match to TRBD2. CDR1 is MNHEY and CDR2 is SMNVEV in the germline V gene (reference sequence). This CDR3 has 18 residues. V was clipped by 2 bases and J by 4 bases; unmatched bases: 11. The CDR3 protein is CASSLGGGLAGSTETQYF. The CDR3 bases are TGTGCCAGCAGTTTAGGGGGGGGACTAGCGGGCTCGACAGAGACCCAGTACTTC.

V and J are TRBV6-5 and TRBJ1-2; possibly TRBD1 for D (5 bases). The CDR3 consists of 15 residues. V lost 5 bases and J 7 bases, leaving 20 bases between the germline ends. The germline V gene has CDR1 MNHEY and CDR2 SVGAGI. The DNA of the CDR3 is TGTGCCAGCAGTCAGACCCAGGGTAGAGTTCGTGGCTACACCTTC. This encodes CASSQTQGRVRGYTF.

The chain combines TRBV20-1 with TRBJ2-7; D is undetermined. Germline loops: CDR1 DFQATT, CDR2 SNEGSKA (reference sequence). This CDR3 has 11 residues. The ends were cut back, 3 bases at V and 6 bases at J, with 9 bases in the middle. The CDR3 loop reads CSASPPAEQYF. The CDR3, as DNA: TGCAGTGCTAGTCCCCCCGCCGAGCAGTACTTC.

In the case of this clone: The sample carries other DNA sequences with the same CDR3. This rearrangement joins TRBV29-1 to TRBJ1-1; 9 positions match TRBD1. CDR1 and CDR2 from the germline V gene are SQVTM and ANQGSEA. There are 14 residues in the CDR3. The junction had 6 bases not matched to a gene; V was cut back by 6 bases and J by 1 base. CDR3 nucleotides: TGCAGCGTAGGACCGGGACAGGGGAACACTGAAGCTTTCTTT. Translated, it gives CSVGPGQGNTEAFF.

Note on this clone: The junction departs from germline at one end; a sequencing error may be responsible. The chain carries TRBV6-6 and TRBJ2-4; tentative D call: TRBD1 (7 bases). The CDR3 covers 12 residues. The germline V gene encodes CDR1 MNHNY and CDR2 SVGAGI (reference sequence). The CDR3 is CASSYSQAGGIF. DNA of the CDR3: TGTGCCAGCAGTTACTCCCAGGCAGGGGGGATATTC.

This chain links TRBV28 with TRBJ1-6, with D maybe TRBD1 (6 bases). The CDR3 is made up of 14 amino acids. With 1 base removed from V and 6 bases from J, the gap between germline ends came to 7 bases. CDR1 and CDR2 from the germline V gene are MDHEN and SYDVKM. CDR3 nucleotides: TGTGCCAGCAGTTTATCAGGGGTTAATTCACCCCTCCACTTT. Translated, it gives CASSLSGVNSPLHF.

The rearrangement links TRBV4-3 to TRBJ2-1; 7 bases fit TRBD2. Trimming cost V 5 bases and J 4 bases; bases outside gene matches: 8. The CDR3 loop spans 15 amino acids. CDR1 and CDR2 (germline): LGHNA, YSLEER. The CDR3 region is CASSYYGGGYNEQFF. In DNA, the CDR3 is TGCGCCAGCAGCTACTATGGCGGGGGATACAATGAGCAGTTCTTC.

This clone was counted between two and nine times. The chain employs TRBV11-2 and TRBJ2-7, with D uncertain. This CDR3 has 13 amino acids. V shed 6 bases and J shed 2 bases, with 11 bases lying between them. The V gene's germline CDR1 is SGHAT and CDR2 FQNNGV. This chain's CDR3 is CASRVQPTYEQYF. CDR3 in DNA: TGTGCCAGCAGGGTCCAACCGACCTACGAGCAGTACTTC.

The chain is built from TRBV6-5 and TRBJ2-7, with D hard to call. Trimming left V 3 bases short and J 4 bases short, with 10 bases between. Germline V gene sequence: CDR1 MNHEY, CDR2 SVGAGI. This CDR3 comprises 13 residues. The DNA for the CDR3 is TGTGCCAGCAGTTATGGTGGCCGTTACGAGCAGTACTTC. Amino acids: CASSYGGRYEQYF.

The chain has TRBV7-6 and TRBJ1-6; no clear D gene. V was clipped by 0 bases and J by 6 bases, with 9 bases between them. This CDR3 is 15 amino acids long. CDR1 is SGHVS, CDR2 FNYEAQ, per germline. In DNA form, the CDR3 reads TGTGCCAGCAGCTTAGCCGACACCCCTAATTCACCCCTCCACTTT. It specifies CASSLADTPNSPLHF.

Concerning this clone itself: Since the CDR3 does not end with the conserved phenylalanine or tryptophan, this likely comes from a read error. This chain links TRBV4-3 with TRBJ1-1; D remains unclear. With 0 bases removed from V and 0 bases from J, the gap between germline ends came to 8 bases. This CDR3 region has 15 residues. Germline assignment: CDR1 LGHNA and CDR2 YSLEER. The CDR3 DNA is TGCGCCAGCAGCCAAGATCAGGTTTTGAACACTGAAGCTTTCGTT. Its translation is CASSQDQVLNTEAFV.

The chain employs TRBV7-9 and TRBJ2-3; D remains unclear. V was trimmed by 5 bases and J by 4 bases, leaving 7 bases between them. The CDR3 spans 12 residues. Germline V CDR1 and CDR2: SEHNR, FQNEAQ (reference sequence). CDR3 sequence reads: CASSQLADTQYF. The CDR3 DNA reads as TGTGCCAGCAGCCAATTGGCAGATACGCAGTATTTT.

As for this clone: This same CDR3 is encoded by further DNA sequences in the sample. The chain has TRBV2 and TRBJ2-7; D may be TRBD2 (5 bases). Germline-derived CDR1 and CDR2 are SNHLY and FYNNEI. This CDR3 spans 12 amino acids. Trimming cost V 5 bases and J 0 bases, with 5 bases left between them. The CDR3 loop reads CASSRGSYEQYF. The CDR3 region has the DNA TGTGCCAGCAGTCGGGGCTCCTACGAGCAGTACTTC.

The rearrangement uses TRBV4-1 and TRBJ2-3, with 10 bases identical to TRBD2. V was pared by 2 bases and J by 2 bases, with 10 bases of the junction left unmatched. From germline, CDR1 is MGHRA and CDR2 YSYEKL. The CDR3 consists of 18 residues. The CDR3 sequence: CASSQILKLAGSTDTQYF. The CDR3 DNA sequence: TGCGCCAGCAGCCAAATACTCAAACTAGCGGGGTCCACAGATACGCAGTATTTT.

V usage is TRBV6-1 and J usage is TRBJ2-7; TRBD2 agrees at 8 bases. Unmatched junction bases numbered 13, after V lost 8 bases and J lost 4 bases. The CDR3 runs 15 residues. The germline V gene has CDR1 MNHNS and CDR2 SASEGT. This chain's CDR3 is CASGKSGTRLYEQYF. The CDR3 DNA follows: TGTGCCAGCGGTAAATCCGGGACTAGATTATACGAGCAGTACTTC.

CDR3 coding DNA: TGCAGCGTTGTCCCAACGGGACGGTTGAACACTGAAGCTTTCTTT. Protein sequence: CSVVPTGRLNTEAFF. The rearrangement joins TRBV29-1 to TRBJ1-1; possible D gene TRBD1, 5 bases. CDR1 and CDR2 (germline): SQVTM, ANQGSEA. The CDR3 spans 15 residues. Trimming left V 4 bases short and J 0 bases short, with 15 bases between.

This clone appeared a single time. The CDR3 protein is CASSLSGGNGEKLFF. The CDR3 coding sequence is TGTGCCAGCAGCCTCAGCGGGGGAAACGGTGAAAAACTGTTTTTT. The genes are TRBV7-6 and TRBJ1-4; weak D call: TRBD1 (5 bases). Trimming cost V 5 bases and J 7 bases, with 17 bases left between them. The CDR3 consists of 15 residues. Germline V gene sequence: CDR1 SGHVS, CDR2 FNYEAQ.

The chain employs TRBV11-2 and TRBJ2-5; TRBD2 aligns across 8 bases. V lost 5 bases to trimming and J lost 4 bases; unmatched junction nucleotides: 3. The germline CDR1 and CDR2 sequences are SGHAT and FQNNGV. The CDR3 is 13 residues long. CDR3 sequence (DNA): TGTGCCAGCAGCCCGGGAGGGCTAGAGACCCAGTACTTC. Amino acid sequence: CASSPGGLETQYF.

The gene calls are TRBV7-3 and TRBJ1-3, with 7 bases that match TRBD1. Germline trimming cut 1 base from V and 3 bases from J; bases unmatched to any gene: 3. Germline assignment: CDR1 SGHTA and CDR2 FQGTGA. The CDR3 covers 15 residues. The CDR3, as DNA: TGTGCCAGCAGCTTAAGCCAGGGGGGTGGAAACACCATATATTTT. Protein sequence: CASSLSQGGGNTIYF.

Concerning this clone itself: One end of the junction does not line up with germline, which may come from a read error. In DNA form, the CDR3 reads TGTGCTAGCAGCTTAGCCCCTGGCAGTTACCCCTCCTACGAGCAGTACTTC. The encoded protein is CASSLAPGSYPSYEQYF. The chain joins TRBV7-7 to TRBJ2-7; D gene ambiguous. The germline CDR1 and CDR2 sequences are SSHAT and FNYEAQ (reference sequence). The CDR3 runs to 17 residues.

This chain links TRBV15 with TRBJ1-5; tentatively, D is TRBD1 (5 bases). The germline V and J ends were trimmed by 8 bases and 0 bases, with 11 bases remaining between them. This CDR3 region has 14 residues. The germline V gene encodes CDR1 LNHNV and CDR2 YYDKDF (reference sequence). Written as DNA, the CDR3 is TGTGCCACCTCGCGACAGTATAGCAATCAGCCCCAGCATTTT. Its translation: CATSRQYSNQPQHF.

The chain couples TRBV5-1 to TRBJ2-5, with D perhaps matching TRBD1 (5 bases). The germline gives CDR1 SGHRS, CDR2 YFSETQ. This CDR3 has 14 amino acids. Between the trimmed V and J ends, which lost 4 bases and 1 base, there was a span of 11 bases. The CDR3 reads CASSMTAPQETQYF. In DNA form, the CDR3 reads TGCGCCAGCAGCATGACAGCCCCCCAAGAGACCCAGTACTTC.

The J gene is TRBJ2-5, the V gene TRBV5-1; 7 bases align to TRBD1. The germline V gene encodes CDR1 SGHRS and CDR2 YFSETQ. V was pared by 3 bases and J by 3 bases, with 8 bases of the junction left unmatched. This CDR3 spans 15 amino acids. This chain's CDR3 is CASSYNRGDKETQYF. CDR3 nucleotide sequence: TGCGCCAGCAGCTACAACAGGGGAGACAAAGAGACCCAGTACTTC.

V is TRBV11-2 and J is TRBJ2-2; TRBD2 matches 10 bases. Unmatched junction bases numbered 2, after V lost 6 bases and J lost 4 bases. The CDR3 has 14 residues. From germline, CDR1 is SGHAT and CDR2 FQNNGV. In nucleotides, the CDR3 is TGTGCCAGCAGAGCGGGGGGGAGCACCGGGGAGCTGTTTTTT. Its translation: CASRAGGSTGELFF. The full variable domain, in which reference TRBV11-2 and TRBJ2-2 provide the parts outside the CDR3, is EAGVAQSPRYKIIEKRQSVAFWCNPISGHATLYWYQQILGQGPKLLIQFQNNGVVDDSQLPKDRFSAERLKGVDSTLKIQPAKLEDSAVYLCASRAGGSTGELFFGEGSRLTVL.

Here the CDR3 reads CASSSAVAGTYNEQFF. CDR3 in DNA: TGCGCCAGCAGCTCGGCGGTAGCGGGAACCTACAATGAGCAGTTCTTC. The chain couples TRBV5-1 to TRBJ2-1, with 8 bases aligning to TRBD2. In germline, CDR1 is SGHRS, CDR2 YFSETQ. The CDR3 is 16 amino acids. The ends lost 3 bases at V and 2 bases at J; junction bases unmatched: 7.

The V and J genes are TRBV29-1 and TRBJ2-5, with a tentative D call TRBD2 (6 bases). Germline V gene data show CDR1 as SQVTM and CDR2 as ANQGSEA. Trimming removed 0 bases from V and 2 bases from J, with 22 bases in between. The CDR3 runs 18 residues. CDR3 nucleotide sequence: TGCAGCGTTGAAGATCCGGGGGTAGCCCAGGGCAGGCAAGAGACCCAGTACTTC. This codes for CSVEDPGVAQGRQETQYF. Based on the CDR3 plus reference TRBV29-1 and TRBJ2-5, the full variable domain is SAVISQKPSRDICQRGTSLTIQCQVDSQVTMMFWYRQQPGQSLTLIATANQGSEATYESGFVIDKFPISRPNLTFSTLTVSNMSPEDSSIYLCSVEDPGVAQGRQETQYFGPGTRLLVL.

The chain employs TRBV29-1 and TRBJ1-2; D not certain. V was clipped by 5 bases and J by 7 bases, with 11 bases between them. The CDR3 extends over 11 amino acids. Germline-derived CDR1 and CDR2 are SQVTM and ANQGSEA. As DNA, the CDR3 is TGCAGCGTTCTTGGGAACGGTGGCTACACCTTC. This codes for CSVLGNGGYTF.

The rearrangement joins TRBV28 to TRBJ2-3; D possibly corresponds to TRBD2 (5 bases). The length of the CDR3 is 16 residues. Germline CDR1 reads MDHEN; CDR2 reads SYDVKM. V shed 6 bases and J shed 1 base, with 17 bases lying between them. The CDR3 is CASSTIGGGGTDTQYF. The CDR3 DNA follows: TGTGCCAGCAGCACAATAGGAGGAGGCGGCACAGATACGCAGTATTTT.

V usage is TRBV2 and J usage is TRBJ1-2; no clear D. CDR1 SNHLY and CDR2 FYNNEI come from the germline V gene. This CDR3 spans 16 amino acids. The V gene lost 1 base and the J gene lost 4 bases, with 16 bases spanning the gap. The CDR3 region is CASSEVNGVVGYGYTF. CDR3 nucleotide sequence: TGTGCCAGCAGTGAAGTAAATGGGGTGGTAGGCTATGGCTACACCTTC. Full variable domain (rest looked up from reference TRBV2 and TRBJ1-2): EPEVTQTPSHQVTQMGQEVILRCVPISNHLYFYWYRQILGQKVEFLVSFYNNEISEKSEIFDDQFSVERPDGSNFTLKIRSTKLEDSAMYFCASSEVNGVVGYGYTFGSGTRLTVV.

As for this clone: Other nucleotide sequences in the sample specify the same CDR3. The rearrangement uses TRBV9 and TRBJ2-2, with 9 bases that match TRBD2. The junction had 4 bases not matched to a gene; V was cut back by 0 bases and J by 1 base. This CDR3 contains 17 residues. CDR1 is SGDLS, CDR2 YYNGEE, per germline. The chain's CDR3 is CASSVALAGKNTGELFF. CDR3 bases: TGTGCCAGCAGCGTAGCTCTAGCGGGGAAGAACACCGGGGAGCTGTTTTTT.